A selection of T cell receptor beta chains follows, all from one sample in a study of cytomegalovirus exposure and HLA in healthy donors. TCRdb's copy holds only in-frame clones and misses some; the assay was immunoSEQ multiplex PCR. The repertoire holds 160,000 or so clones, with roughly 90% as singletons. Sequenced sample: PBMCs. The receptors here all came from a woman between 18 and 30 years old in good health and CMV-seronegative. CDR3s include the opening cysteine and the closing phenylalanine or tryptophan. The order of the fields is CDR3 DNA, CDR3 protein, V gene, D gene, J gene, clone size. D genes are given only for firm matches. Rows may omit the clone size; those that give it use once, few, many or a size class.

TGTGCCTGGAGTGTTGCGGGGGCCAGACCTAATGAGCAGTTCTTC CAWSVAGARPNEQFF TRBV30 . TRBJ2-1 .
TGTGCCAGCAGTCTACGGACAGGGGCAACCGGGGAGCTGTTTTTT CASSLRTGATGELFF TRBV28 TRBD1 TRBJ2-2 .
TGCGCCAGCCGCTTGAGGACTAGCGGCAGGGGGACCCAGTACTTC CASRLRTSGRGTQYF TRBV10-2 TRBD2 TRBJ2-5 once
TGTGCCACCAGCAGGACAGGGGTCCCTGAAGCTTTCTTT CATSRTGVPEAFF TRBV15 TRBD1 TRBJ1-1 .
TGTGCCAGCACTCGATACGAGGCGGTCGTCGAGTCACCCCTCCACTTT CASTRYEAVVESPLHF TRBV5-6 . TRBJ1-6 .
TGTGCCAGCAGCCCCGTCCCAGGAACCGGGGAGCTGTTTTTT CASSPVPGTGELFF TRBV6-1 . TRBJ2-2 .
TGTGCCACCAGACTAGCGGGAGGCAATGAGCAGTTCTTC CATRLAGGNEQFF TRBV10-3 TRBD2 TRBJ2-1 once
TGTGCCAGCAGTTACCAGGCTAGCGCGGTCTACGAGCAGTACTTC CASSYQASAVYEQYF TRBV6-5 . TRBJ2-7 .
TGTGCCACCTGGGGCGGGGCTCTATACAATGAGCAGTTCTTC CATWGGALYNEQFF TRBV27 . TRBJ2-1 .
TGTGCCAGTAGTATATCACTAGCGGCCCTCTACGAGCAGTACTTC CASSISLAALYEQYF TRBV19 TRBD2 TRBJ2-7 .
TGTGCCAGCAGCCTACCTGGACTTCCCTACGAGCAGTACTTC CASSLPGLPYEQYF TRBV11-1 . TRBJ2-7 few
TGTGCCAGCAGCTCTCGGGGGTTAGGCGGGGAGCTGTTTTTT CASSSRGLGGELFF TRBV7-9 . TRBJ2-2 once
TGTGCCAGTAGCCCGGGACAGGGTGAAAAACTGTTTTTT CASSPGQGEKLFF TRBV19 TRBD1 TRBJ1-4 .
TGTGCCAGCAGTTTAACCCTCTCGGAGGCTTTCTTT CASSLTLSEAFF TRBV28 . TRBJ1-1 .
TGTGCCAGCAGCTCCCAGGGGTTTAGCTACACCTTC CASSSQGFSYTF TRBV7-9 . TRBJ1-2 .
TGTGCCAGCAGTCCGGGACTTTGGACTGAAGCTTTCTTT CASSPGLWTEAFF TRBV28 . TRBJ1-1 .
TGTGCCAGTATCGCCAGCGCAGGGGGTCGCCACGAGCAGTACTTC CASIASAGGRHEQYF TRBV19 TRBD1 TRBJ2-7 .
TGTGCCAGCAGACAGAGATACGAGCAGTACTTC CASRQRYEQYF TRBV6-1 . TRBJ2-7 .
TGCGCCAGCACCGCGGTTGGGGGAAACACCATATATTTT CASTAVGGNTIYF TRBV4-1 . TRBJ1-3 .
TGTTCCAGCGCATCGGAGACAGGGCCACCCGGGGAGCTGTTTTTT CSSASETGPPGELFF TRBV7-9 TRBD1 TRBJ2-2 .
TGTGCCAGCAGTCGGACACGCCGAGCGGAGACCCAGTACTTC CASSRTRRAETQYF TRBV7-9 . TRBJ2-5 .
TGCAGCGTTGATATCGACAGGGCCGGTGAAAAACTGTTTTTT CSVDIDRAGEKLFF TRBV29-1 TRBD1 TRBJ1-4 .
TGTGCCAGCAGCCCGACCGGACAAGGTTACTATGGCTACACCTTC CASSPTGQGYYGYTF TRBV28 . TRBJ1-2 .
TGTGCCAGCAGTCTGACAGGCTCTTTTGGGAGCGAGCAGTACTTC CASSLTGSFGSEQYF TRBV27 . TRBJ2-7 .
TGTGCCAGCAGCCGACAGCGATCGCCCTCCTACGAGCAGTACTTC CASSRQRSPSYEQYF TRBV5-4 . TRBJ2-7 .
TGTGCCAGCAGCGCGGAGGGTAATCTTGCCTACGAGCAGTACTTC CASSAEGNLAYEQYF TRBV6-5 . TRBJ2-7 .
TGCGCCAGCAGTGAGCGGGGGTACGAGCAGTACTTC CASSERGYEQYF TRBV10-2 . TRBJ2-7 few
TGCGCCAGCAGCTCCCCGACAGGGCCAGATACGCAGTATTTT CASSSPTGPDTQYF TRBV5-1 TRBD1 TRBJ2-3 .
TGTGCCAGTAGTATTGAGCAGGACTACACAGATACGCAGTATTTT CASSIEQDYTDTQYF TRBV19 . TRBJ2-3 .
TGCGCCAGCAGCCAATTAACTGTTCGCGGGAGGGCCGGTACGCAGTATTTT CASSQLTVRGRAGTQYF TRBV4-1 TRBD2 TRBJ2-3 .
TGTGCCAGCAGTTTAGCGGCCAGGGGGTACGAGCAGTACTTC CASSLAARGYEQYF TRBV27 TRBD1 TRBJ2-7 .
TGTGCCAGCAGTGGGTGGCAGGCGAGGACCCAGTACTTC CASSGWQARTQYF TRBV27 . TRBJ2-5 .
TGTGCCAGCAGCTTAGTGGACAGGGCCTATGGCTACACCTTC CASSLVDRAYGYTF TRBV7-9 TRBD1 TRBJ1-2 .
TGCGCCAGCAGAGGACTAGCGGGAGGAGGGACAGATACGCAGTATTTT CASRGLAGGGTDTQYF TRBV4-1 TRBD2 TRBJ2-3 .
TGCGCCAGCAGCTTTGGACTAGCGGACTACAATGAGCAGTTCTTC CASSFGLADYNEQFF TRBV5-1 TRBD2 TRBJ2-1 once
TGTGCCAGCTCACCTAAGGTTGGGGGGCAAGAGACCCAGTACTTC CASSPKVGGQETQYF TRBV18 . TRBJ2-5 .
TGTGCCTGCGACAGGTTGGGGACTGAAGCTTTCTTT CACDRLGTEAFF TRBV30 . TRBJ1-1 once
TGTGCCAGCGAGACAGGGCGGCAGCCCCAGCATTTT CASETGRQPQHF TRBV28 TRBD1 TRBJ1-5 once
TGTGCCAGCAGCGGGGACTACCAGCGCGGGAAAAACATTCAGTACTTC CASSGDYQRGKNIQYF TRBV2 TRBD2 TRBJ2-4 .
TGTGCCAGCAGCTCAACTAGCGGGGGGGCATCCCCCACAGATACGCAGTATTTT CASSSTSGGASPTDTQYF TRBV13 TRBD2 TRBJ2-3 .
TGCGCCAGCAGCTCTCGGGACAGGGGATCCGGCGCTGAAGCTTTCTTT CASSSRDRGSGAEAFF TRBV5-1 TRBD1 TRBJ1-1 .
TGTGCCAGCAGTGTGGGGCGGGAGATGGTCACAGATACGCAGTATTTT CASSVGREMVTDTQYF TRBV2 TRBD2 TRBJ2-3 .
TGTGCCAGCAGCGCCCGGGACAGGGGACATGAAAAACTGTTTTTT CASSARDRGHEKLFF TRBV5-8 TRBD1 TRBJ1-4 .
TGTGCCAGCAGGGACCCGGGACAGGGGCACTACGAGCAGTACTTC CASRDPGQGHYEQYF TRBV6-1 TRBD1 TRBJ2-7 .
TGCGCCAGCAGCTTGGGGATAGGACAGGGGGCGGACACTGAAGCTTTCTTT CASSLGIGQGADTEAFF TRBV5-1 TRBD1 TRBJ1-1 .